This T cell receptor beta chain was captured in a study of cytotoxic CD8 clonotypes in ibrutinib-treated CLL. As to this clone: Its cognate antigen is unknown.

Germline values: CDR1 SQVTM, CDR2 ANQGSEA. The length of the CDR3 is 12 residues. V was clipped by 4 bases and J by 3 bases, with 7 bases between them. Whole-study findings and limits: Baseline levels of clonality went above those of age-matched healthy donors and moved with circulating CD8+ T-cell counts.

Only in-frame clones appear in the TCRdb table, and some are missing; sequencing was by immunoSEQ multiplex PCR. The repertoire has some 170,000 clones, approximately 90% of them found once; the top ten carry 3%. The specimen was PBMCs, collected at disease progression, from a patient treated with ibrutinib. The chain uses TRBV29-1 and TRBJ1-5; D possibly corresponds to TRBD1 (5 bases). The TCR originated in a human donor with chronic lymphocytic leukemia. The CDR3 DNA is TGCAGCGTTGCAGGGAACAATCAGCCCCAGCATTTT. Its protein product is CSVAGNNQPQHF. Full variable domain (remainder filled in from reference TRBV29-1 and TRBJ1-5): SAVISQKPSRDICQRGTSLTIQCQVDSQVTMMFWYRQQPGQSLTLIATANQGSEATYESGFVIDKFPISRPNLTFSTLTVSNMSPEDSSIYLCSVAGNNQPQHFGDGTRLSIL.